The sequence of this T cell receptor (beta chain) was determined in a study of shared clonotypes between healthy human individuals. CDR3 length: 16 amino acids. Germline V gives CDR1 SQVTM, CDR2 ANQGSEA. V was pared by 4 bases and J by 1 base, with 17 bases between. Method: immunoSEQ multiplex PCR; TCRdb's copy keeps in-frame clones and lacks some. The sample lists a few million clones; roughly 90% were seen once. V usage is TRBV29-1 and J usage is TRBJ2-4; TRBD1 is a possible D gene (5 bases). The specimen was naive CD4+ T cells from PBMCs. Subset described: CD45RA+ positively selected. This TCR came from a man between 18 and 29 years old in good health. Some clones in this sample may be carry-over from other donors' samples. CDR3 amino acids: CSVVLTVRLAKNIQYF. The CDR3 DNA follows: TGCAGCGTTGTTTTGACAGTTAGGTTGGCCAAAAACATTCAGTACTTC.